The 8 T cell receptor beta chains below all came from one sample that was sequenced in a study of blood T cell repertoires in COVID-19. Assay: immunoSEQ multiplex PCR; the TCRdb copy retains only in-frame clones and omits some. The data show some 220,000 clones, with around 80% seen just once and over 0.95% held by the top ten. Source material: peripheral blood. Every receptor here comes from a woman in her 30s with COVID-19, enrolled during active disease.

V usage is TRBV3-1 (or the pseudogene TRBV3-2) and J usage is TRBJ2-3; 14 bases match TRBD2. In germline, CDR1 is LGHDT, CDR2 YNNKEL (reference sequence). There are 20 residues in the CDR3. V was pared by 3 bases and J by 1 base, with 12 bases of the junction left unmatched. The CDR3 DNA reads as TGTGCCAGCAGCCATAGTAAAGCCGGACTAGCGGGAGGCCGCACAGATACGCAGTATTTT. Its translation: CASSHSKAGLAGGRTDTQYF.

This clone appeared a single time. The chain is built from TRBV19 and TRBJ2-1, with TRBD2 matching over 7 bases. The germline gives CDR1 LNHDA, CDR2 SQIVND (reference sequence). This CDR3 spans 15 amino acids. V shed 10 bases, J shed 0 bases, and the junction held 9 bases outside the gene matches. The CDR3 DNA reads as TGTGCCACTTCCCTGGGGGGGAGCTCCTACAATGAGCAGTTCTTC. Protein sequence: CATSLGGSSYNEQFF.

The chain couples TRBV6-5 to TRBJ2-2; the match to TRBD1 covers 9 bases. V lost 7 bases, J lost 8 bases, and 8 bases stayed unmatched. There are 14 residues in the CDR3. CDR1 and CDR2 from the germline V gene are MNHEY and SVGAGI. CDR3 amino acids: CASTQQGASGELFF. The CDR3 coding sequence is TGTGCCAGCACCCAACAGGGGGCATCGGGGGAGCTGTTTTTT.

This chain links TRBV28 with TRBJ2-2; 8 nucleotides align to TRBD2. This CDR3 has 15 amino acids. J was trimmed by 3 bases and V by 2 bases; bases with no gene match: 2. CDR1 and CDR2 (germline): MDHEN, SYDVKM. CDR3 residues: CASSLRGGDTGELFF. In DNA form, the CDR3 reads TGTGCCAGCAGTTTACGGGGGGGAGACACCGGGGAGCTGTTTTTT. The complete variable domain, with remaining parts taken from reference TRBV28 and TRBJ2-2, reads DVKVTQSSRYLVKRTGEKVFLECVQDMDHENMFWYRQDPGLGLRLIYFSYDVKMKEKGDIPEGYSVSREKKERFSLILESASTNQTSMYLCASSLRGGDTGELFFGEGSRLTVL.

J is TRBJ1-5 and V is TRBV6-2 or TRBV6-3, with 8 bases fitting TRBD1. CDR1 is MNHEY, CDR2 SVGEGT, per germline. The CDR3 is 16 amino acids. J gave up 1 base and V 2 bases, and 4 bases lay outside the gene matches. The CDR3 DNA follows: TGTGCCAGCAGTTACCCCCAGGGGGCCAGCAATCAGCCCCAGCATTTT. Its protein product is CASSYPQGASNQPQHF.

This rearrangement joins TRBV19 to TRBJ1-1; D call uncertain. The CDR3 is 13 residues long. The germline V and J ends were trimmed by 5 bases and 1 base, with 8 bases remaining between them. Germline CDR1 reads LNHDA; CDR2 reads SQIVND (reference sequence). Here the CDR3 reads CASSVSGNTEAFF. As DNA, the CDR3 is TGTGCCAGTAGTGTTAGCGGGAACACTGAAGCTTTCTTT.

The chain has TRBV7-2 and TRBJ2-7; 8 nucleotides match TRBD1. The germline CDR1 and CDR2 sequences are SGHTA and FQGNSA. This CDR3 comprises 17 residues. J lost 0 bases, V lost 4 bases, and 11 bases had no gene match. CDR3 residues: CASSSKIRDRFSYEQYF. CDR3 bases: TGTGCCAGCAGCTCGAAAATCCGGGACAGGTTCTCCTACGAGCAGTACTTC.

V usage is TRBV29-1 and J usage is TRBJ2-6; unclear D gene. Germline-derived CDR1 and CDR2 are SQVTM and ANQGSEA. This CDR3 contains 16 residues. V was clipped by 4 bases and J by 0 bases, with 13 bases between them. The CDR3 is CSVGDFQNSGANVLTF. The CDR3 nucleotides are TGCAGCGTTGGTGACTTCCAGAACTCTGGGGCCAACGTCCTGACTTTC.